The sequence of this T cell receptor (beta chain) was determined in a study of STAT5B mutations in CD4+ large granular lymphocyte leukemia. The germline CDR1 and CDR2 sequences are MDHEN and SYDVKM. V dropped 5 bases and J dropped 0; count of bases not matched to a gene: 1. There are 15 residues in the CDR3. Clones were read by immunoSEQ multiplex PCR, and TCRdb kept only the in-frame ones, dropping some. The table records about 24,000 clones, approximately 75% of them present only once. This clone was found once. The sample comprised CD4+ T cells from blood buffy coats. The rearrangement links TRBV28 to TRBJ2-5, with 12 bases lining up with TRBD2. The sequence came from a human donor in good health. The CDR3 DNA is TGTGCCAGCAGTGGGACTAGCGGGTACCAAGAGACCCAGTACTTC. Translated: CASSGTSGYQETQYF.